In its sample, the clone carrying this T cell receptor beta chain was seen a few times. The antigen is not known. This entry belongs to a study of T cells after yellow fever vaccination. Germline lookup yields CDR1 MNHEY and CDR2 SVGAGI. This CDR3 is built from 15 residues. Trimming removed 2 bases from V and 4 bases from J; junction bases left unmatched: 6. Universal primer sites and UMIs were introduced during 5'RACE template-switching synthesis of TCR cDNA. TCRdb passed the 5' RACE reads through MiXCR, listing each CDR3 protein once. The table lists 550,000 or so distinct CDR3 sequences, 15% to 20% of them singletons. Study-level results: Subsequent to the booster, the majority of primary-vaccination clones reappeared (about 97% CD4, 80% to 90% CD8). Highly abundant clonotypes carried over from the bulk population could end up in FACS-sorted repertoires as contaminants. There was a small share of clonotypes that showed up in both the CD4 and CD8 compartments.

This chain links TRBV6-5 with TRBJ2-7, with 9 bases aligning to TRBD2. The sequences come from PBMCs, collected 15 days after the yellow fever booster vaccination. This sequence was found in a man between 25 and 39 years old who received the YFV17D yellow fever vaccine. CDR3: CASSYRSGRTYEQYF. The CDR3 DNA follows: TGTGCCAGCAGTTACCGAAGCGGGAGGACGTACGAGCAGTACTTC.